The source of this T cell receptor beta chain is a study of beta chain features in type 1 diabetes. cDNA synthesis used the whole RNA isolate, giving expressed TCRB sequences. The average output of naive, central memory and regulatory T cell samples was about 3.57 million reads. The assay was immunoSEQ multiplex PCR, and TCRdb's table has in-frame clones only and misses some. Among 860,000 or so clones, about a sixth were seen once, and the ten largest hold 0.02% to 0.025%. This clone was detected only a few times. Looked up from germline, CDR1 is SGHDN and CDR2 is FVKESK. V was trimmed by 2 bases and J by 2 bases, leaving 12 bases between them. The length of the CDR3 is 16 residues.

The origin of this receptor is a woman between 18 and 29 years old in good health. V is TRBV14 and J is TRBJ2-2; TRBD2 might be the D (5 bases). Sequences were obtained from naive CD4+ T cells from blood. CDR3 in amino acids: CASSQIRRFNTGELFF. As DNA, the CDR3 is TGTGCCAGCAGCCAAATTCGGAGGTTTAACACCGGGGAGCTGTTTTTT.